The 3 T cell receptor beta chains listed next were all sequenced from one sample in a study of monozygotic twins with cystic fibrosis. Libraries were prepared by immunoSEQ multiplex PCR; TCRdb keeps only in-frame clonotypes and omits some of them. The data hold under 40,000 clones, with 96% observed a single time. The sequencing input was blood. The source of these receptors is a girl aged 2-10 years with cystic fibrosis.

V usage is TRBV2 and J usage is TRBJ1-1, with TRBD1 identical over 7 bases. From germline, CDR1 is SNHLY and CDR2 FYNNEI. With 6 bases clipped from V and 4 bases from J, the junction kept 14 bases outside the gene matches. The CDR3 is made up of 16 amino acids. CDR3 in amino acids: CASRISGTVISTEAFF. The CDR3 nucleotides read TGTGCCAGCAGGATCTCCGGGACAGTGATTTCCACTGAAGCTTTCTTT.

The chain is built from TRBV30 and TRBJ2-7, with 9 bases fitting TRBD1. CDR3 length equals 13 residues. Per the germline V gene, CDR1 is GTSNPN and CDR2 is SVGIG (reference sequence). J lost 2 bases, V lost 5 bases, and 4 bases had no gene match. The CDR3 protein is CAWDRGNTYEQYF. The CDR3 DNA sequence: TGTGCCTGGGACAGGGGGAATACCTACGAGCAGTACTTC.

The V gene is TRBV29-1, the J gene TRBJ1-2, with 7 bases that match TRBD1. The CDR3 is 18 amino acids. Germline V gene sequence: CDR1 SQVTM, CDR2 ANQGSEA. Unmatched junction bases numbered 17, after V lost 0 bases and J lost 4 bases. This CDR3 reads CSVEDSANRGTSAYGYTF. The CDR3 DNA reads as TGCAGCGTTGAAGATTCGGCGAACAGGGGAACATCCGCCTATGGCTACACCTTC.